There are many counts of the clone carrying this TCR beta chain. The data are from a study of Graves' ophthalmopathy and Graves' hyperthyroidism. V trimming: 6 bases; J trimming: 1 base; junction bases outside the gene matches: 4. The V gene's germline CDR1 is LNHDA and CDR2 SQIVND (reference sequence). The CDR3 spans 16 residues. The study amplified TCR beta CDR3 regions using RNA transcripts. Scientists carried out first-round RT-PCR using HTBI primers and then a second-round multiplex PCR. TCRdb fed the multiplex PCR reads into MiXCR, producing one record per CDR3 protein. The sample holds about 660,000 distinct CDR3 sequences, 35% to 45% seen once.

This chain links TRBV19 with TRBJ2-6, with 9 nucleotides matching TRBD1. Sequencing input: peripheral blood. The TCR was taken from an adult man with Graves' ophthalmopathy. This CDR3 is CASRDRGGSGANVLTF. CDR3 bases: TGTGCCAGTAGGGACAGGGGAGGATCTGGGGCCAACGTCCTGACTTTC.